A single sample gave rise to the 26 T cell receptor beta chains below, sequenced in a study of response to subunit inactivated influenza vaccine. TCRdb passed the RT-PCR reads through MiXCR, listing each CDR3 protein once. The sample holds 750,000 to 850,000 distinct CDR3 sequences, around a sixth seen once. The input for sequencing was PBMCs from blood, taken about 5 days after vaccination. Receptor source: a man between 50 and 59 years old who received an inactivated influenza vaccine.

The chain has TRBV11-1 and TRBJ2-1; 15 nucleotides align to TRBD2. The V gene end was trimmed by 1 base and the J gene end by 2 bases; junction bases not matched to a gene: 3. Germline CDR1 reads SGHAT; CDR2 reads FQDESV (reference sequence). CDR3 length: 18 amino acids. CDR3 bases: TGTGCCAGCAGCTTAGATTGGACTAGCGGGAGGGCCTACAATGAGCAGTTCTTC. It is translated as CASSLDWTSGRAYNEQFF.

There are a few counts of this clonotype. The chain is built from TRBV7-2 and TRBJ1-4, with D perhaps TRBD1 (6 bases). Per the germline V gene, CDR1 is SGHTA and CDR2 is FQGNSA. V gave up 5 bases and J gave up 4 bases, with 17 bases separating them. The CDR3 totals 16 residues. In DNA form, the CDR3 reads TGTGCCAGCAGCCCTAACTGGGGGCGAAGTAATGAAAAACTGTTTTTT. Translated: CASSPNWGRSNEKLFF.

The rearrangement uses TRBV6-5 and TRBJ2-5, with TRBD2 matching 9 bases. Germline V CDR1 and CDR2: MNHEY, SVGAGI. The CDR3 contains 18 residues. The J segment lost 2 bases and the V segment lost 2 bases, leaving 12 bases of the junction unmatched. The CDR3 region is CASSYGAPGLAIQETQYF. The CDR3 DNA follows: TGTGCCAGCAGTTACGGGGCCCCGGGACTAGCTATACAAGAGACCCAGTACTTC.

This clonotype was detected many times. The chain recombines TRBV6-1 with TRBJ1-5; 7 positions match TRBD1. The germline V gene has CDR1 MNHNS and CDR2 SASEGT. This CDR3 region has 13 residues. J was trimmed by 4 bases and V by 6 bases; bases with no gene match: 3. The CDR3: CASSQQGNQPQHF. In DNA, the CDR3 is TGTGCCAGCAGCCAACAGGGGAATCAGCCCCAGCATTTT.

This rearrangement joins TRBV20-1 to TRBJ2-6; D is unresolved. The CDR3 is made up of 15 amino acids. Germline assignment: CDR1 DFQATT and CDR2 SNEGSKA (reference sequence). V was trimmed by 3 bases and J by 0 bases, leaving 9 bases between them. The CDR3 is CSARPANSGANVLTF. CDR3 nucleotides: TGCAGTGCTAGGCCGGCGAACTCTGGGGCCAACGTCCTGACTTTC.

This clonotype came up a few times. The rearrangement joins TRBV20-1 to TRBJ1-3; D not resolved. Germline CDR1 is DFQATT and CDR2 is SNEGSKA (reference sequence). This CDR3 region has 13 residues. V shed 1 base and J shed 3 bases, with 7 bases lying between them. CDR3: CSARVIGGNTIYF. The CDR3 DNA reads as TGCAGTGCTAGAGTGATCGGTGGAAACACCATATATTTT.

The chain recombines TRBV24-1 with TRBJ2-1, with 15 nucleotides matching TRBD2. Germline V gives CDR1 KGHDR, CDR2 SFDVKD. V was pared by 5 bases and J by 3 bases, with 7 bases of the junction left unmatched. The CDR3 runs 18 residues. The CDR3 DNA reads TGTGCCACCAGTGTTACGGGACTAGCGGGGGGATTCTACAATGAGCAGTTCTTC. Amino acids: CATSVTGLAGGFYNEQFF.

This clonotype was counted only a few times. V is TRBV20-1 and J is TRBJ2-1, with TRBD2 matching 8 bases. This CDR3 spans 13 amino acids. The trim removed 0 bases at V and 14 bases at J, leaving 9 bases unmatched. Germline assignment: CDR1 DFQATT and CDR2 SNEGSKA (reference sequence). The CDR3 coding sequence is TGCAGTGCTAGAGAATTAGGAGGGGGACTAGAGTTCTTC. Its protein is CSARELGGGLEFF.

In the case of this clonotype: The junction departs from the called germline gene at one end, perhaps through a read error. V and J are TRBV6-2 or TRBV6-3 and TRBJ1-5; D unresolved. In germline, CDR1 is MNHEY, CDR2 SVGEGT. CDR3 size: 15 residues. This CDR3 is CASSFRGYTSVAQHF. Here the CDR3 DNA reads TGTGCCAGCAGTTTCCGGGGATACACCTCTGTAGCCCAACATTTT.

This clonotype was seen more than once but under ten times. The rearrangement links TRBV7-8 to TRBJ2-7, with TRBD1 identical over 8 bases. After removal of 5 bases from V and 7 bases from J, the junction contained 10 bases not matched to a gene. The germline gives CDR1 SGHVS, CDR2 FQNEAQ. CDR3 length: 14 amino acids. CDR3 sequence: CASSPTGVVGEQYF. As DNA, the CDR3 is TGTGCCAGCAGCCCGACAGGGGTAGTTGGGGAGCAGTACTTC.

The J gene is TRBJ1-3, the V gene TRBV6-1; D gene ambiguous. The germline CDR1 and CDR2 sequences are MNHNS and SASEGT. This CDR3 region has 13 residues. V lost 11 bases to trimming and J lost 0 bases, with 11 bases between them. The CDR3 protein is CAVISGSGNTIYF. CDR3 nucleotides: TGTGCCGTCATTTCGGGCTCTGGAAACACCATATATTTT.

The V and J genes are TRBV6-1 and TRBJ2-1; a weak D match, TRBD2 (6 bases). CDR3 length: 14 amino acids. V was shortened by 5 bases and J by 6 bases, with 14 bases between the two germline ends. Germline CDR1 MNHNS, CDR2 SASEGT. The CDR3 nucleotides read TGTGCCAGCAGTCCGGCGGGACTTCCCAATGAGCAGTTCTTC. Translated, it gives CASSPAGLPNEQFF.

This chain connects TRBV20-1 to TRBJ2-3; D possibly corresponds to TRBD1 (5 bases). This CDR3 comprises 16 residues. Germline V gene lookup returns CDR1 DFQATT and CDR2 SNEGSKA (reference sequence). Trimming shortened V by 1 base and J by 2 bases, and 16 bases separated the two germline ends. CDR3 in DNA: TGCAGTGCTAGAGCACTGGGGCTAGGAGCCACAGATACGCAGTATTTT. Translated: CSARALGLGATDTQYF.

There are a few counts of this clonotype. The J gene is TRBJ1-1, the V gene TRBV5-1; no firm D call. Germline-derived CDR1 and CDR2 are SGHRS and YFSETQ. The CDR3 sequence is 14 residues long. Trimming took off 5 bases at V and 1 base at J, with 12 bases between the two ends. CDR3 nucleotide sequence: TGCGCCAGCAGGGACGGGCTGCCGAACACTGAAGCTTTCTTT. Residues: CASRDGLPNTEAFF.

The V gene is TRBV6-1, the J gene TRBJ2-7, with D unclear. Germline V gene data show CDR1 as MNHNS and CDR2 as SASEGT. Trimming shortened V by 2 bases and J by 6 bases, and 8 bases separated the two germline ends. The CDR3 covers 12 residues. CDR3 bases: TGTGCCAGCAGTGAACATAAAACCGAGCAGTACTTC. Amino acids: CASSEHKTEQYF.

The CDR3 loop is CASSEHSHTGELFF. CDR3 DNA: TGTGCCAGCAGTGAACACAGCCACACCGGGGAGCTGTTTTTT. The V call is TRBV6-1, the J call TRBJ2-2; no firm D call. The CDR3 consists of 14 residues. Trimming removed 2 bases from V and 3 bases from J, with 7 bases in between. The germline V gene encodes CDR1 MNHNS and CDR2 SASEGT.

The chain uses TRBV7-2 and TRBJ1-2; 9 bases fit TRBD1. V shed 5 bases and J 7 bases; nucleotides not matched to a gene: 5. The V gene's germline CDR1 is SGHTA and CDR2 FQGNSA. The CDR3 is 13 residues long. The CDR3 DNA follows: TGTGCCAGCAGCCCGGGACAGGGAACTGGCTACACCTTC. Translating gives CASSPGQGTGYTF.

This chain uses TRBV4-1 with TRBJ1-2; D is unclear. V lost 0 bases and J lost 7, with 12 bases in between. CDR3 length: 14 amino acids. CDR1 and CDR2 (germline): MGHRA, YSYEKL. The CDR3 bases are TGCGCCAGCAGCCAAGATCCCGGCTTGGGTGGCTACACCTTC. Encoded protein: CASSQDPGLGGYTF.

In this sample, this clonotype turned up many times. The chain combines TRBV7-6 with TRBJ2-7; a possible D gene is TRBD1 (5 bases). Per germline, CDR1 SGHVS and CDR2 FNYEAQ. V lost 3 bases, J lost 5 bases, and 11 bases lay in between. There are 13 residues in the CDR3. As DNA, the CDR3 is TGTGCCAGCAGCTTCGGCAGGGTAAACGAGCAGTACTTC. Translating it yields CASSFGRVNEQYF.

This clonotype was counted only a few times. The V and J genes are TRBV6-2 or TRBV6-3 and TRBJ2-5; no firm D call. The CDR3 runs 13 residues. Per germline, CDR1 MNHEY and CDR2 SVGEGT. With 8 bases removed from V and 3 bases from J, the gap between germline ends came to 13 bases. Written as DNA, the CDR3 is TGTGCCAGCGTCAGGCAGAATGAAGAGACCCAGTACTTC. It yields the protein CASVRQNEETQYF.

The chain's CDR3 is CATSDRGYEQYF. CDR3 DNA sequence: TGTGCCACCAGTGACCGCGGTTACGAGCAGTACTTC. The chain uses TRBV24-1 and TRBJ2-7, with D uncertain. Germline V gene data show CDR1 as KGHDR and CDR2 as SFDVKD. The CDR3 extends over 12 amino acids. Trimming removed 4 bases from V and 4 bases from J, with 7 bases in between.

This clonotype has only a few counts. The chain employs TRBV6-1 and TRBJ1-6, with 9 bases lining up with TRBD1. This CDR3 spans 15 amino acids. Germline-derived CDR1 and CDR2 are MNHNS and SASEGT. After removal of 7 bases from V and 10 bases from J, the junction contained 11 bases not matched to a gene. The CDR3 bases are TGTGCCAGCATTCTGGGACAGGGAAACGGGTCACCCCTCCACTTT. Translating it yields CASILGQGNGSPLHF.

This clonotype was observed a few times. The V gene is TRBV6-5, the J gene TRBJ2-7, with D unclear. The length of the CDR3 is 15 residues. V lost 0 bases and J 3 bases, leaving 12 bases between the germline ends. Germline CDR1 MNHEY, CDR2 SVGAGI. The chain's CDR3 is CASSYSPGEDYEQYF. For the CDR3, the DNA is TGTGCCAGCAGTTACTCGCCTGGGGAAGACTACGAGCAGTACTTC.

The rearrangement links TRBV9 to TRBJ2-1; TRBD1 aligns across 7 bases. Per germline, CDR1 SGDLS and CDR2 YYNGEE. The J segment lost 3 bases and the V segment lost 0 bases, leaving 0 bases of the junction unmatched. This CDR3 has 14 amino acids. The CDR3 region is CASSVGQGYNEQFF. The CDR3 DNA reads TGTGCCAGCAGCGTAGGACAGGGCTACAATGAGCAGTTCTTC. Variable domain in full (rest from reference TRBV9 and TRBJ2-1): DSGVTQTPKHLITATGQRVTLRCSPRSGDLSVYWYQQSLDQGLQFLIQYYNGEERAKGNILERFSAQQFPDLHSELNLSSLELGDSALYFCASSVGQGYNEQFFGPGTRLTVL.

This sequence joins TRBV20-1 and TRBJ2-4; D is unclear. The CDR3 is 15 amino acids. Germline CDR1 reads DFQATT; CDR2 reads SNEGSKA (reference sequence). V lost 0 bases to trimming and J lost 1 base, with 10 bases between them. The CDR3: CSARDRSLAKNIQYF. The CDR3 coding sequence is TGCAGTGCTAGAGATCGGTCCCTTGCCAAAAACATTCAGTACTTC.

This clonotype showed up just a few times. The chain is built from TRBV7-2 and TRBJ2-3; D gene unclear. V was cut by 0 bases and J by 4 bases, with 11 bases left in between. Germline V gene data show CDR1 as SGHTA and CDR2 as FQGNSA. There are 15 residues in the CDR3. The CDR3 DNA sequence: TGTGCCAGCAGCTTAGCACCGTACCGAGCAGATACGCAGTATTTT. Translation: CASSLAPYRADTQYF.